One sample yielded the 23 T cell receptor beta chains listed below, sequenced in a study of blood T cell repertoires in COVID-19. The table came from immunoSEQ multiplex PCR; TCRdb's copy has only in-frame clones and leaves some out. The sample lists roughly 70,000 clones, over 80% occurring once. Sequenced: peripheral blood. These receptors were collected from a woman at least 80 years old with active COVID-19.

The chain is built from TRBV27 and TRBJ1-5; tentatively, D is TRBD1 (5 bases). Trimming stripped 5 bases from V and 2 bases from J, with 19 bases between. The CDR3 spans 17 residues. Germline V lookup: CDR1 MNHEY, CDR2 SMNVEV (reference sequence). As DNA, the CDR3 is TGTGCCAGCAGTAGGCGGGGCGGCGGGTCGGGCAATCAGCCCCAGCATTTT. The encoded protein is CASSRRGGGSGNQPQHF.

CDR3 nucleotide sequence: TGTGCCAGCAGCCCGTCGCCTAGCGGGAGCGTAGGGACCGGGGAGCTGTTTTTT. Translation: CASSPSPSGSVGTGELFF. This rearrangement joins TRBV7-6 to TRBJ2-2; 10 bases agree with TRBD2. Germline CDR1 and CDR2: SGHVS and FNYEAQ. The trim removed 5 bases at V and 5 bases at J, leaving 14 bases unmatched. The CDR3 extends over 18 amino acids.

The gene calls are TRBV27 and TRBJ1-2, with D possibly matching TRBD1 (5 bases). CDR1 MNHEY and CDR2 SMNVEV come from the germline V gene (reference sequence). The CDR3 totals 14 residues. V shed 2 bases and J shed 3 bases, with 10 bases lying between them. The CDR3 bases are TGTGCCAGCAGTTTAACTACAGGCCACTATGGCTACACCTTC. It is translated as CASSLTTGHYGYTF.

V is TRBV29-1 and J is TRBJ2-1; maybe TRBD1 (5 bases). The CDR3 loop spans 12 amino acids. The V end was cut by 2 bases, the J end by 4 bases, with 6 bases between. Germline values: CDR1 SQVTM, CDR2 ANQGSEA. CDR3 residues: CSVERGYNEQFF. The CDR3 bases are TGCAGCGTTGAAAGGGGTTACAATGAGCAGTTCTTC.

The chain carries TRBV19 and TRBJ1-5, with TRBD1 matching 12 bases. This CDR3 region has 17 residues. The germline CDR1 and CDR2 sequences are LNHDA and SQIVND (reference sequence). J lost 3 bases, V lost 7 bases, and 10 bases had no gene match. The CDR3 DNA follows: TGTGCCAGTACAAAGCCCGGGACAGGGGGCCTCAATCAGCCCCAGCATTTT. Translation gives CASTKPGTGGLNQPQHF.

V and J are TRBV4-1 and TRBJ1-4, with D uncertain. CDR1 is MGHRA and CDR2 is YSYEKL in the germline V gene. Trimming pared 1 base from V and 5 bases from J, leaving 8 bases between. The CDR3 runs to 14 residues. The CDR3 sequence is CASSQVTLNEKLFF. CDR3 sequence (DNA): TGCGCCAGCAGCCAAGTGACTCTGAATGAAAAACTGTTTTTT.

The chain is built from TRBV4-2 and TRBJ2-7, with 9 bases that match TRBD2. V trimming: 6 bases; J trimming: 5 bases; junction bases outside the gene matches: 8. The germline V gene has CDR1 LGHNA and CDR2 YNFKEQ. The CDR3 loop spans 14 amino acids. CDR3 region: CASRAGGPGDEQYF. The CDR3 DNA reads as TGTGCCAGCAGAGCGGGAGGTCCGGGGGACGAGCAGTACTTC.

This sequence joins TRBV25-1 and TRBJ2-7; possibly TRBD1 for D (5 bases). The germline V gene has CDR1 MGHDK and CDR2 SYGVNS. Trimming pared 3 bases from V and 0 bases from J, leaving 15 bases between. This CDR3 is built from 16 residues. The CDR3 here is CASSDPHQGTSYEQYF. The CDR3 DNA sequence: TGTGCCAGCAGTGACCCGCACCAGGGTACCTCCTACGAGCAGTACTTC.

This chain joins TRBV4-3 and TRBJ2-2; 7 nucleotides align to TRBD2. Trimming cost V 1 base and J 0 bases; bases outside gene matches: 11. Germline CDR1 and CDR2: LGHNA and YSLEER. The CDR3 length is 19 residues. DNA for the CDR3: TGCGCCAGCAGCCAAGGGACCCCGGGGGGACTGACGAACACCGGGGAGCTGTTTTTT. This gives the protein CASSQGTPGGLTNTGELFF.

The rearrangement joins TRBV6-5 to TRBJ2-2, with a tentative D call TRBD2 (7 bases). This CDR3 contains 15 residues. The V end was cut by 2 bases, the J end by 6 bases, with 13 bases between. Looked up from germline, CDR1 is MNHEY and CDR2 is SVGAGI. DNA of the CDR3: TGTGCCAGCAGTTACGGGGGGGGCGGCGCCGGGGAGCTGTTTTTT. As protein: CASSYGGGGAGELFF.

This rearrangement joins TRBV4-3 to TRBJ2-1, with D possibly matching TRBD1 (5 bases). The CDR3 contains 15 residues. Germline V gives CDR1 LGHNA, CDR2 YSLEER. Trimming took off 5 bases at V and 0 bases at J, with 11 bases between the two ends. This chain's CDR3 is CASSTSGYSYNEQFF. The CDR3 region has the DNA TGCGCCAGCAGCACATCAGGGTACTCCTACAATGAGCAGTTCTTC.

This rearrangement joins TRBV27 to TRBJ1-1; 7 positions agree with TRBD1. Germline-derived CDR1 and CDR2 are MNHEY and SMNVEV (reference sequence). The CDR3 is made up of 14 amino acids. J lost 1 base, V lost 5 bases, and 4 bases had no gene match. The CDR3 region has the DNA TGTGCCAGCAGTATCCGACAGGGGAACACTGAAGCTTTCTTT. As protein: CASSIRQGNTEAFF.

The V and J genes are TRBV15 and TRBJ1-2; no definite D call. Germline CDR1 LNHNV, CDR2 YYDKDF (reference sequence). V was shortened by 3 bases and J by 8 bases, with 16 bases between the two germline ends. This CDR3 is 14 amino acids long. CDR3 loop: CATSSGGSSVGYTF. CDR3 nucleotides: TGTGCCACCAGCAGCGGAGGATCTTCCGTCGGCTACACCTTC.

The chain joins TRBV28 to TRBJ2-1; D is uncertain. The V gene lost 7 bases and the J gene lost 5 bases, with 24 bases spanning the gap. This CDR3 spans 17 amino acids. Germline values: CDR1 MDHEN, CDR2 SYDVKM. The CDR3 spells CASIGPSGLVKNNEQFF. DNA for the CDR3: TGTGCCAGCATTGGGCCATCTGGGTTGGTGAAGAACAATGAGCAGTTCTTC.

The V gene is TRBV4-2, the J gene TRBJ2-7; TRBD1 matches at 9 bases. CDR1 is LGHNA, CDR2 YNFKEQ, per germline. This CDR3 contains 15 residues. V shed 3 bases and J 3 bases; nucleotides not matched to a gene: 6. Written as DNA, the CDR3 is TGTGCCAGCAGCCAGGGACAGGGTACTTTCTACGAGCAGTACTTC. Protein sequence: CASSQGQGTFYEQYF.

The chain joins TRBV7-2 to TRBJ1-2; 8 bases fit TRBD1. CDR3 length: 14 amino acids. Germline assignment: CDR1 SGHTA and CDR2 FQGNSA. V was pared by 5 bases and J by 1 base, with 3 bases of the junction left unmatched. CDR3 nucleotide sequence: TGTGCCAGCAGCCCAGGGGGCGGTAACTATGGCTACACCTTC. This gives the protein CASSPGGGNYGYTF.

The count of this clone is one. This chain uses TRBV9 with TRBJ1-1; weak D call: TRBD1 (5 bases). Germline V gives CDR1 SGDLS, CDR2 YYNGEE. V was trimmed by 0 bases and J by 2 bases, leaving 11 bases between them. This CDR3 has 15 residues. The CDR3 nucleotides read TGTGCCAGCAGCGTAGTAGGGGCAGGCAACACTGAAGCTTTCTTT. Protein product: CASSVVGAGNTEAFF.

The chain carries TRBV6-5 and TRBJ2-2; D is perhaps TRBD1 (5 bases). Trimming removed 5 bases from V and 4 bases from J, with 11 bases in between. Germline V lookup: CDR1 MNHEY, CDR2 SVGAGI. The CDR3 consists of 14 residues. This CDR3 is CASSPQGSTGELFF. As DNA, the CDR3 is TGTGCCAGCAGTCCCCAGGGCAGCACCGGGGAGCTGTTTTTT.

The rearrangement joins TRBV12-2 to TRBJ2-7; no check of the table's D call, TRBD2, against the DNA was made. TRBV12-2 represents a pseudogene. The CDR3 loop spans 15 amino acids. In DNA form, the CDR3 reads TGTGCAAGTCGCTTTACTAGCGCACGGGGTTACGAGCAGTACTTC. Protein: CASRFTSARGYEQYF.

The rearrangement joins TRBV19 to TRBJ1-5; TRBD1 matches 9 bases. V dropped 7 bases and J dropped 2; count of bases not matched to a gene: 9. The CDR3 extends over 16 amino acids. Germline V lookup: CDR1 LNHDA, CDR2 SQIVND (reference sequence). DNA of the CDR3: TGTGCCAGTATACTGTCCGGGACAGGGCGCAATCAGCCCCAGCATTTT. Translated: CASILSGTGRNQPQHF.

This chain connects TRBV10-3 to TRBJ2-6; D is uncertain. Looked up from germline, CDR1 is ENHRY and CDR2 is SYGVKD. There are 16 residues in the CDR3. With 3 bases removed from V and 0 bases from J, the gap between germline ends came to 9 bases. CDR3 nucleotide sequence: TGTGCCATCAGTGAATCAGGAAGCTCTGGGGCCAACGTCCTGACTTTC. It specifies CAISESGSSGANVLTF.

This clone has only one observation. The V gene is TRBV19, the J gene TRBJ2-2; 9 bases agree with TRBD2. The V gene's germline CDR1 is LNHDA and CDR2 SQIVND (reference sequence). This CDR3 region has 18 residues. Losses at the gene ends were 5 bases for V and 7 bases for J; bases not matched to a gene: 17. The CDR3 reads CASSYQGGSSGIGGELFF. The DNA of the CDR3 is TGTGCCAGTAGTTATCAGGGGGGATCTAGCGGGATCGGCGGGGAGCTGTTTTTT.

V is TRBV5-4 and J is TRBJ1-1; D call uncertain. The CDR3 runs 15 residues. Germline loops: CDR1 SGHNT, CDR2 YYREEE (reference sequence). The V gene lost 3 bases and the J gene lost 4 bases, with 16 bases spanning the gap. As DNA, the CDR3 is TGTGCCAGCAGCTCCCCGGCGGAGGGAAGCACTGAAGCTTTCTTT. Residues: CASSSPAEGSTEAFF.